The 22 T cell receptor beta chains below were found in one sample sequenced in a study of T-cell reconstitution after alpha-beta-depleted transplantation in children (dated by TCRdb to 2016 to 2018). Library preparation was by PCR. Sequencing took place on an Illumina HiSeq 2500. To normalize quantification of the TCRbeta repertoire, the TCR libraries were built with molecular barcoding that relied on unique molecular identifiers. TCRdb reworked the public reads: Q25 trimming with fastp, MiXCR clone assembly, productive beta chains retained. Entries are consolidated by CDR3 protein sequence, retaining the most common genes and DNA. A total of over 550,000 distinct CDR3 sequences appear in this sample, roughly 10% of them only once. The leading ten clones occupy roughly 4% of the sample. The sequenced sample was PBMCs from the stem cell graft donor, obtained from the stem cell graft. The receptors derive from a human donor who donated a stem cell graft to a child with acute myeloid leukemia.

This clonotype turned up a few times. The chain links TRBV6-2 or TRBV6-3 to TRBJ2-1; D not resolved. The germline V gene encodes CDR1 MNHEY and CDR2 SVGEGT. Trimming took off 7 bases at V and 5 bases at J, with 12 bases between the two ends. The length of the CDR3 is 13 residues. Here the CDR3 reads CASNSLGDNEQFF. The DNA for the CDR3 is TGTGCCAGCAATTCTCTAGGTGACAATGAGCAGTTCTTC.

A few counts support this clonotype. The chain links TRBV4-3 to TRBJ1-1; no clear D. The CDR3 runs to 14 residues. The germline V gene has CDR1 LGHNA and CDR2 YSLEER. V was pared by 0 bases and J by 4 bases, with 9 bases between. CDR3 DNA sequence: TGCGCCAGCAGCCAAGACCCTCGGGTCACTGAAGCTTTCTTT. This gives the protein CASSQDPRVTEAFF.

The rearrangement links TRBV7-2 to TRBJ2-7, with D possibly matching TRBD2 (5 bases). The length of the CDR3 is 13 residues. The germline gives CDR1 SGHTA, CDR2 FQGNSA. The germline V and J ends were trimmed by 4 bases and 3 bases, with 10 bases remaining between them. CDR3 bases: TGTGCCAGCAGCTCCATCGGGGACTACGAGCAGTACTTC. Translated, it gives CASSSIGDYEQYF. Complete variable domain (other parts from reference TRBV7-2 and TRBJ2-7): GAGVSQSPSNKVTEKGKDVELRCDPISGHTALYWYRQSLGQGLEFLIYFQGNSAPDKSGLPSDRFSAERTGGSVSTLTIQRTQQEDSAVYLCASSSIGDYEQYFGPGTRLTVT.

The chain links TRBV10-3 to TRBJ2-7, with 8 positions matching TRBD1. Trimming removed 3 bases from V and 2 bases from J; junction bases left unmatched: 12. Germline lookup yields CDR1 ENHRY and CDR2 SYGVKD. This CDR3 is built from 17 residues. CDR3 bases: TGTGCCATCAGTGACATTTCCTCCGGGACAGGAACCTACGAGCAGTACTTC. Translated, it gives CAISDISSGTGTYEQYF.

This clonotype has more than one count but fewer than ten. This chain links TRBV5-1 with TRBJ2-5; 7 positions agree with TRBD2. Germline V lookup: CDR1 SGHRS, CDR2 YFSETQ. The junction had 6 bases not matched to a gene; V was cut back by 2 bases and J by 5 bases. The CDR3 is made up of 14 amino acids. CDR3 in DNA: TGCGCCAGCAGCTTTGGTTCGGGAGGCGAGACCCAGTACTTC. As protein: CASSFGSGGETQYF.

This clonotype has at least ten counts. The V call is TRBV20-1, the J call TRBJ2-1; no reliable D call. The CDR3 has 10 amino acids. Germline CDR1 reads DFQATT; CDR2 reads SNEGSKA (reference sequence). V lost 2 bases and J lost 10, with 6 bases in between. The CDR3 region is CSARKLEQFF. In DNA, the CDR3 is TGCAGTGCTAGAAAACTAGAGCAGTTCTTC.

The table lists this clonotype with many counts. The chain recombines TRBV7-3 with TRBJ2-1; 8 nucleotides agree with TRBD1. J lost 3 bases, V lost 4 bases, and 5 bases had no gene match. Germline V gives CDR1 SGHTA, CDR2 FQGTGA. The CDR3 totals 15 residues. The chain's CDR3 is CASSSQGQDYNEQFF. CDR3 nucleotides: TGTGCCAGCAGCTCCCAGGGACAGGACTACAATGAGCAGTTCTTC.

This clonotype appeared a few times. The rearrangement uses TRBV10-3 and TRBJ1-2, with D maybe TRBD1 (6 bases). The CDR3 consists of 13 residues. With 6 bases removed from V and 5 bases from J, the gap between germline ends came to 13 bases. CDR1 is ENHRY, CDR2 SYGVKD, per germline. The CDR3 loop reads CAIRGQVSYGYTF. CDR3 sequence (DNA): TGTGCCATCAGGGGACAAGTCTCGTATGGCTACACCTTC.

The V and J genes are TRBV20-1 and TRBJ1-3, with D possibly TRBD1 on 5 matching bases. Germline V CDR1 and CDR2: DFQATT, SNEGSKA (reference sequence). This CDR3 comprises 14 residues. V lost 3 bases and J 2 bases, leaving 11 bases between the germline ends. CDR3 coding DNA: TGCAGTGCTAGGGGGGGGGAAGCTGGAAACACCATATATTTT. This gives the protein CSARGGEAGNTIYF.

Many counts were recorded for this clonotype. The chain links TRBV28 to TRBJ1-2; D call uncertain. Germline assignment: CDR1 MDHEN and CDR2 SYDVKM. The CDR3 is 13 amino acids. V was cut by 3 bases and J by 5 bases, with 10 bases left in between. Here the CDR3 DNA reads TGTGCCAGCAGTTTGGGAGGATGGTATGGCTACACCTTC. Translated, it gives CASSLGGWYGYTF.

This clonotype appeared a single time. Here the CDR3 reads CSVGTSGSVEQFF. DNA for the CDR3: TGCAGCGTCGGGACTAGCGGGAGCGTTGAGCAGTTCTTC. This chain connects TRBV29-1 to TRBJ2-1; 14 bases map to TRBD2. The germline V gene encodes CDR1 SQVTM and CDR2 ANQGSEA. The CDR3 spans 13 residues. V was pared by 6 bases and J by 9 bases, with 4 bases of the junction left unmatched.

In this sample, this clonotype turned up many times. The J gene is TRBJ2-1, the V gene TRBV24-1; 7 bases agree with TRBD2. The CDR3 totals 16 residues. Trimming cost V 0 bases and J 2 bases; bases outside gene matches: 3. Germline CDR1 and CDR2: KGHDR and SFDVKD. CDR3 nucleotide sequence: TGTGCCACCAGTGATTTGACGGGAGGACCCTACAATGAGCAGTTCTTC. Its protein is CATSDLTGGPYNEQFF.

This clonotype turned up a few times. The V call is TRBV11-3, the J call TRBJ2-3; D unclear. The germline V gene has CDR1 SGHNT and CDR2 YENEEA. The CDR3 runs 13 residues. Trimming cost V 4 bases and J 4 bases, with 9 bases left between them. Here the CDR3 DNA reads TGTGCCAGCAGCTCAACTTATGCAGATACGCAGTATTTT. Its protein product is CASSSTYADTQYF.

This clonotype has a count of ten or more. The rearrangement uses TRBV29-1 and TRBJ1-1; D is possibly TRBD1 (6 bases). Per the germline V gene, CDR1 is SQVTM and CDR2 is ANQGSEA. The CDR3 is 12 amino acids. Trimming left V 7 bases short and J 6 bases short, with 15 bases between. CDR3 bases: TGCAGCGGGGCCCAGGGGAGGGCTGAAGCTTTCTTT. Protein product: CSGAQGRAEAFF. The full variable domain, in which reference TRBV29-1 and TRBJ1-1 provide the parts outside the CDR3, is SAVISQKPSRDICQRGTSLTIQCQVDSQVTMMFWYRQQPGQSLTLIATANQGSEATYESGFVIDKFPISRPNLTFSTLTVSNMSPEDSSIYLCSGAQGRAEAFFGQGTRLTVV.

In this sample, this clonotype turned up a few times. The rearrangement joins TRBV12-3 or TRBV12-4 to TRBJ1-2; the match to TRBD1 covers 11 bases. The CDR3 contains 14 residues. The V and J ends lost 1 base and 6 bases, in that order; junction bases with no gene match: 1. The CDR3 nucleotides are TGTGCCAGCAGTTTAGGGGACAGGGGGAATGGCTACACCTTC. Its translation: CASSLGDRGNGYTF.

This rearrangement joins TRBV5-1 to TRBJ1-1; perhaps TRBD1 as D (5 bases). The germline gives CDR1 SGHRS, CDR2 YFSETQ. The length of the CDR3 is 15 residues. V lost 5 bases and J lost 3, with 17 bases in between. CDR3 sequence (DNA): TGCGCCAGCAGTTCGGCGGGGGGAATGGACACTGAAGCTTTCTTT. Translated: CASSSAGGMDTEAFF.

In this sample, this clonotype turned up many times. The CDR3 region has the DNA TGTGCCATCAGAGGGACTAGCGGAGAACAAGAGACCCAGTACTTC. Translated, it gives CAIRGTSGEQETQYF. This chain connects TRBV10-3 to TRBJ2-5; TRBD2 matches 11 bases. CDR3 size: 15 residues. The ends lost 6 bases at V and 2 bases at J; junction bases unmatched: 5. The germline V gene encodes CDR1 ENHRY and CDR2 SYGVKD.

There are many counts of this clonotype. The genes are TRBV6-1 and TRBJ1-5, with D perhaps TRBD1 (6 bases). Germline loops: CDR1 MNHNS, CDR2 SASEGT. The CDR3 contains 13 residues. V was clipped by 4 bases and J by 7 bases, with 11 bases between them. CDR3 in amino acids: CASSATGKQPQHF. The CDR3 coding sequence is TGTGCCAGCAGTGCAACAGGGAAACAGCCCCAGCATTTT.

The V and J genes are TRBV6-1 and TRBJ2-7, with D uncertain. The V gene lost 0 bases and the J gene lost 4 bases, with 10 bases spanning the gap. Germline CDR1 MNHNS, CDR2 SASEGT. The CDR3 loop spans 14 amino acids. This chain's CDR3 is CASSEARLNYEQYF. The CDR3 coding sequence is TGTGCCAGCAGTGAAGCCCGGTTAAATTACGAGCAGTACTTC.

This clonotype came up many times. The gene calls are TRBV2 and TRBJ2-7; 11 nucleotides line up with TRBD2. The CDR3 is 13 residues long. Germline assignment: CDR1 SNHLY and CDR2 FYNNEI. After removal of 7 bases from V and 7 bases from J, the junction contained 6 bases not matched to a gene. CDR3 DNA: TGTGCCAGCACTCAGACTAGCGGGGTTGAGCAGTACTTC. Its protein is CASTQTSGVEQYF. Based on the CDR3 plus reference TRBV2 and TRBJ2-7, the full variable domain is EPEVTQTPSHQVTQMGQEVILRCVPISNHLYFYWYRQILGQKVEFLVSFYNNEISEKSEIFDDQFSVERPDGSNFTLKIRSTKLEDSAMYFCASTQTSGVEQYFGPGTRLTVT.

This clonotype came up a few times. This chain connects TRBV6-2 or TRBV6-3 to TRBJ1-5; tentative D call: TRBD1 (5 bases). V was shortened by 2 bases and J by 5 bases, with 19 bases between the two germline ends. In germline, CDR1 is MNHEY, CDR2 SVGEGT. The CDR3 extends over 17 amino acids. Here the CDR3 reads CASSYTAARGADQPQHF. The CDR3, as DNA: TGTGCCAGCAGTTACACGGCAGCTAGGGGTGCGGATCAGCCCCAGCATTTT.

The rearrangement uses TRBV7-8 and TRBJ2-7, with no clear D. From germline, CDR1 is SGHVS and CDR2 FQNEAQ. CDR3 length equals 13 residues. Trimming took off 4 bases at V and 5 bases at J, with 12 bases between the two ends. For the CDR3, the DNA is TGTGCCAGCAGCTCCGTGGGCGGCGACGAGCAGTACTTC. It specifies CASSSVGGDEQYF.